This T cell receptor beta chain came from a study of blood T cell repertoires in COVID-19. Whole-study context: Spain, Italy and the United States supplied samples that represented acute and convalescent COVID-19. The cDNA or gDNA used as material had been derived from T cells, B-cell-depleted T cells, or PBMCs.

The CDR3 covers 15 residues. V shed 5 bases and J shed 3 bases, with 18 bases lying between them. Germline CDR1 and CDR2: SGHRS and YFSETQ. In the authors' methods: Quantification of nucleated cells was approximated via reference gene primer amplification. The data were produced by immunoSEQ multiplex PCR, yet TCRdb's version contains in-frame clones alone and is incomplete. V, J and clone size were drawn from that table, and D and trimming were deduced from the DNA. This sample has about 100,000 clones; about 80% occur once, and the top ten carry 15% to 20%. The sequence was obtained from a human donor in a cohort sampled during active COVID-19. Material: peripheral blood. This chain joins TRBV5-1 and TRBJ2-7, with D tentatively TRBD1 (5 bases). CDR3 sequence reads: CASSRPGQGSYEQYF. The CDR3 DNA reads as TGCGCCAGCAGTCGCCCAGGGCAGGGTAGCTACGAGCAGTACTTC.